These 14 T cell receptor beta chains came from one sample sequenced in a study of blood T cell repertoires in COVID-19. Sequencing used immunoSEQ multiplex PCR; TCRdb keeps in-frame clones, though not all of them. The data show tens of thousands of clones, around 91% seen once. Sample: peripheral blood. The receptors shown here come from a woman aged 60-70 years with COVID-19, enrolled during active disease.

V is TRBV5-6 and J is TRBJ2-1, with 7 positions matching TRBD2. The J segment lost 15 bases and the V segment lost 0 bases, leaving 3 bases of the junction unmatched. The CDR3 has 11 residues. In germline, CDR1 is SGHDT, CDR2 YYEEEE. The chain's CDR3 is CASSLGSGAFF. DNA of the CDR3: TGTGCCAGCAGCTTGGGGAGCGGGGCGTTCTTC.

This chain connects TRBV6-5 to TRBJ2-7, with D maybe TRBD1 (6 bases). Germline V gene lookup returns CDR1 MNHEY and CDR2 SVGAGI. The V gene lost 6 bases and the J gene lost 5 bases, with 17 bases spanning the gap. The CDR3 spans 14 residues. The CDR3 is CASRPPQGPNEQYF. The CDR3 region has the DNA TGTGCCAGCAGACCCCCACAGGGCCCCAACGAGCAGTACTTC.

This clone was observed a few times. This chain joins TRBV7-8 and TRBJ1-2, with no clear D. The CDR3 totals 15 residues. V shed 0 bases and J shed 5 bases, with 13 bases lying between them. Germline CDR1 reads SGHVS; CDR2 reads FQNEAQ. DNA for the CDR3: TGTGCCAGCAGCTTAGCGCTTCCAGGCCGGTATGGCTACACCTTC. It yields the protein CASSLALPGRYGYTF. The whole variable domain, filled in from reference TRBV7-8 and TRBJ1-2, reads GAGVSQSPRYKVAKRGQDVALRCDPISGHVSLFWYQQALGQGPEFLTYFQNEAQLDKSGLPSDRFFAERPEGSVSTLKIQRTQQEDSAVYLCASSLALPGRYGYTFGSGTRLTVV.

The chain carries TRBV30 and TRBJ1-1, with 9 bases matching TRBD1. V shed 5 bases, J shed 5 bases, and the junction held 3 bases outside the gene matches. The CDR3 length is 12 residues. CDR1 is GTSNPN and CDR2 is SVGIG in the germline V gene (reference sequence). In DNA form, the CDR3 reads TGTGCCTGGGGACAGGGGCAGACTGAAGCTTTCTTT. This encodes CAWGQGQTEAFF.

The V call is TRBV25-1, the J call TRBJ2-7; D possibly corresponds to TRBD1 (6 bases). The CDR3 is made up of 17 amino acids. V was cut by 4 bases and J by 0 bases, with 19 bases left in between. CDR1 MGHDK and CDR2 SYGVNS come from the germline V gene. CDR3 amino acids: CASSGLDRRAFSYEQYF. The CDR3 DNA sequence: TGTGCCAGCAGTGGCCTGGACAGACGAGCTTTCTCCTACGAGCAGTACTTC.

The V and J genes are TRBV13 and TRBJ1-1; a weak D match, TRBD1 (6 bases). This CDR3 has 17 amino acids. With 0 bases removed from V and 1 base from J, the gap between germline ends came to 15 bases. Per germline, CDR1 PRHDT and CDR2 FYEKMQ (reference sequence). DNA for the CDR3: TGTGCCAGCAGCTTAGGCCTTGGGACAACGAGGAACACTGAAGCTTTCTTT. This gives the protein CASSLGLGTTRNTEAFF.

This clone was seen only a few times. The V gene is TRBV7-3, the J gene TRBJ2-6, with D tentatively TRBD1 (5 bases). The CDR3 length is 17 residues. The germline V gene encodes CDR1 SGHTA and CDR2 FQGTGA. Between the trimmed V and J ends, which lost 3 bases and 3 bases, there was a span of 15 bases. CDR3 coding DNA: TGTGCCAGCAGCTTCTACGCAGGGTTTGGTGGGGCCAACGTCCTGACTTTC. As protein: CASSFYAGFGGANVLTF.

This clone appeared a single time. The chain employs TRBV10-2 and TRBJ1-2; 9 nucleotides line up with TRBD1. This CDR3 is built from 16 residues. Germline lookup yields CDR1 WSHSY and CDR2 SAAADI. The V and J ends lost 2 bases and 1 base, in that order; junction bases with no gene match: 5. The chain's CDR3 is CASSEGTGNFNYGYTF. CDR3 coding DNA: TGCGCCAGCAGTGAGGGGACAGGGAACTTTAACTATGGCTACACCTTC.

The V call is TRBV24-1, the J call TRBJ1-2, with D perhaps TRBD1 (5 bases). CDR1 is KGHDR and CDR2 is SFDVKD in the germline V gene. Between the trimmed V and J ends, which lost 9 bases and 1 base, there was a span of 20 bases. This CDR3 has 16 residues. In DNA form, the CDR3 reads TGTGCCACCGGGGGGTCGGACACGCAAAGTAACTATGGCTACACCTTC. This codes for CATGGSDTQSNYGYTF.

The V and J genes are TRBV7-9 and TRBJ1-1; 8 nucleotides match TRBD1. Germline trimming cut 1 base from V and 5 bases from J; bases unmatched to any gene: 6. This CDR3 has 15 residues. Germline V gene lookup returns CDR1 SEHNR and CDR2 FQNEAQ (reference sequence). The CDR3 DNA follows: TGTGCCAGCAGCTTAGGAGGACAGGGAAGGACTGAAGCTTTCTTT. As protein: CASSLGGQGRTEAFF.

The chain carries TRBV2 and TRBJ1-2; D is unresolved. Germline values: CDR1 SNHLY, CDR2 FYNNEI. V gave up 11 bases and J gave up 4 bases, with 20 bases separating them. The CDR3 extends over 14 amino acids. The CDR3: CAGSTAVFSYGYTF. CDR3 in DNA: TGTGCCGGGTCAACGGCGGTCTTTTCCTATGGCTACACCTTC.

A few counts support this clone. The chain carries TRBV4-3 and TRBJ1-1; unclear D gene. The ends were cut back, 0 bases at V and 7 bases at J, with 15 bases in the middle. This CDR3 has 15 amino acids. Germline CDR1 reads LGHNA; CDR2 reads YSLEER. The CDR3 DNA reads as TGCGCCAGCAGCCAAGATCGTTGGAGGTACTTTGAAGCTTTCTTT. Its protein is CASSQDRWRYFEAFF.

The V and J genes are TRBV4-3 and TRBJ2-7; 8 bases agree with TRBD2. The V segment lost 0 bases and the J segment 0 bases; nucleotides outside the gene matches: 4. CDR1 LGHNA and CDR2 YSLEER come from the germline V gene. This CDR3 is built from 16 residues. CDR3 region: CASSQDIAGFSYEQYF. In DNA form, the CDR3 reads TGCGCCAGCAGCCAAGATATAGCGGGATTCTCCTACGAGCAGTACTTC.

The chain uses TRBV19 and TRBJ1-1, with D maybe TRBD1 (5 bases). This CDR3 comprises 15 residues. The V and J ends lost 6 bases and 2 bases respectively, with 16 bases between them. Germline-derived CDR1 and CDR2 are LNHDA and SQIVND (reference sequence). The CDR3 protein is CASSQSRATNTEAFF. CDR3 DNA: TGTGCCAGTAGCCAATCCAGGGCGACAAACACTGAAGCTTTCTTT.